These 32 T cell receptor beta chains were all obtained from the same sample, sequenced in a study of CD8+CD57+ T cells in acquired aplastic anemia (dated by TCRdb to the late 2010s). The instrument was an Illumina HiSeq 2000. Genomic DNA was used as template for profiling of TCR beta VDJ combinations and CDR3 sequences. TCRdb reprocessing: public reads trimmed at Q25 with fastp, clones called with MiXCR, in-frame beta chains kept. Rows merge per CDR3 protein into single entries with the most common DNA and genes. Here the sample has 150,000 to 200,000 distinct CDR3 sequences; 55% to 70% occur a single time. Less than 55% of the sample goes to the ten largest clones. Sequenced sample: sorted CD4+, CD8+, or CD8+CD57+ T cells (not recorded which) from PBMCs. The receptor source for this set is a human donor in good health.

This clonotype was seen once. V gene TRBV10-3 combines with J gene TRBJ2-7; the match to TRBD1 covers 12 bases. The germline V gene has CDR1 ENHRY and CDR2 SYGVKD. V shed 4 bases and J 3 bases; nucleotides not matched to a gene: 4. The CDR3 length is 15 residues. The CDR3 protein is CAISGGQGAFYEQYF. The CDR3 coding sequence is TGTGCCATCAGTGGGGGACAGGGGGCATTCTACGAGCAGTACTTC.

The chain joins TRBV12-3 or TRBV12-4 to TRBJ2-1; D call uncertain. The CDR3 has 13 residues. Trimming cost V 5 bases and J 4 bases, with 9 bases left between them. This CDR3 reads CASSDEAYNEQFF. CDR3 bases: TGTGCCAGCAGTGACGAGGCTTACAATGAGCAGTTCTTC.

This clonotype came up many times. V and J are TRBV11-2 and TRBJ2-3, with 10 positions matching TRBD2. The CDR3 has 17 amino acids. Germline values: CDR1 SGHAT, CDR2 FQNNGV. Trimming took 5 bases from V and 4 from J; bases not matched to a gene: 12. The CDR3 protein is CASSPGASGRISDTQYF. The CDR3 DNA reads as TGTGCCAGCAGCCCAGGGGCTAGCGGGAGAATATCAGATACGCAGTATTTT.

CDR3 DNA sequence: TGTGCCAGCAGGGGGTCCTCCCGCACAGATACGCAGTATTTT. It specifies CASRGSSRTDTQYF. V gene TRBV2 combines with J gene TRBJ2-3; D remains unclear. This CDR3 spans 14 amino acids. Germline loops: CDR1 SNHLY, CDR2 FYNNEI. Trimming removed 6 bases at V and 1 base at J, with 11 bases between.

The chain recombines TRBV2 with TRBJ2-1, with 8 positions matching TRBD2. Germline CDR1 is SNHLY and CDR2 is FYNNEI. Trimming cost V 2 bases and J 2 bases; bases outside gene matches: 5. CDR3 size: 16 residues. DNA for the CDR3: TGTGCCAGCAGTGAATCCGGACTAGCCACCTACAATGAGCAGTTCTTC. This gives the protein CASSESGLATYNEQFF.

The J gene is TRBJ1-2, the V gene TRBV20-1; D ambiguous. The CDR3 spans 11 residues. CDR1 is DFQATT, CDR2 SNEGSKA, per germline (reference sequence). CDR3 region: CILNSNYGYTF. CDR3 bases: TGCATCCTGAACAGCAACTATGGCTACACCTTC.

This clonotype was observed at least ten times. The chain combines TRBV2 with TRBJ1-2, with 8 bases lining up with TRBD1. In germline, CDR1 is SNHLY, CDR2 FYNNEI. Trimming removed 4 bases from V and 5 bases from J; junction bases left unmatched: 6. The CDR3 is 14 amino acids. CDR3 in amino acids: CASSGGQGAYGYTF. CDR3 nucleotide sequence: TGTGCCAGCAGTGGAGGTCAGGGGGCGTATGGCTACACCTTC.

V and J are TRBV7-6 and TRBJ2-7; the match to TRBD1 covers 7 bases. Germline trimming cut 2 bases from V and 0 bases from J; bases unmatched to any gene: 1. This CDR3 contains 14 residues. The germline V gene encodes CDR1 SGHVS and CDR2 FNYEAQ. The CDR3 sequence: CASSLPGGSYEQYF. For the CDR3, the DNA is TGTGCCAGCAGCTTACCAGGGGGCTCCTACGAGCAGTACTTC.

The chain links TRBV10-2 to TRBJ1-2, with 8 positions matching TRBD1. This CDR3 contains 13 residues. Germline values: CDR1 WSHSY, CDR2 SAAADI. Germline trimming cut 0 bases from V and 6 bases from J; bases unmatched to any gene: 0. This chain's CDR3 is CASSESRGHGYTF. The CDR3 nucleotides read TGCGCCAGCAGTGAGTCCAGGGGGCATGGCTACACCTTC.

This clonotype was picked up a small number of times. The V gene is TRBV27, the J gene TRBJ2-1; D is ambiguous. The CDR3 consists of 17 residues. V was clipped by 0 bases and J by 2 bases, with 14 bases between them. Germline CDR1 is MNHEY and CDR2 is SMNVEV (reference sequence). CDR3 sequence: CASSLSIGQLAYNEQFF. CDR3 DNA: TGTGCCAGCAGTTTATCGATTGGGCAGTTGGCCTACAATGAGCAGTTCTTC.

This clonotype was counted between two and nine times. The rearrangement uses TRBV6-2 or TRBV6-3 and TRBJ2-1; 11 positions match TRBD1. V lost 8 bases and J lost 6; bases outside the gene matches: 0. This CDR3 has 12 residues. Germline CDR1 is MNHEY and CDR2 is SVGEGT. The CDR3 DNA follows: TGTGCCAGCGGGACAGGGGGCAATGAGCAGTTCTTC. It yields the protein CASGTGGNEQFF.

The chain carries TRBV24-1 and TRBJ1-2, with D maybe TRBD1 (5 bases). CDR1 is KGHDR and CDR2 is SFDVKD in the germline V gene. The CDR3 covers 14 residues. V lost 5 bases to trimming and J lost 6 bases, with 15 bases between them. CDR3: CATSARVGQDGYTF. In DNA, the CDR3 is TGTGCCACCAGTGCTAGAGTGGGGCAGGATGGCTACACCTTC.

The rearrangement uses TRBV5-8 and TRBJ2-7; D call uncertain. Germline CDR1 reads SGHTS; CDR2 reads YDEGEE. This CDR3 has 12 residues. Trimming stripped 0 bases from V and 3 bases from J, with 4 bases between. CDR3 nucleotides: TGTGCCAGCAGCTTGGGTCACTACGAGCAGTACTTC. Protein product: CASSLGHYEQYF.

The chain combines TRBV29-1 with TRBJ1-4; TRBD1 aligns across 10 bases. Looked up from germline, CDR1 is SQVTM and CDR2 is ANQGSEA. The CDR3 runs to 13 residues. After removal of 6 bases from V and 6 bases from J, the junction contained 4 bases not matched to a gene. The CDR3 region is CSVLTGGDEKLFF. For the CDR3, the DNA is TGCAGCGTGTTGACAGGGGGCGATGAAAAACTGTTTTTT.

The rearrangement uses TRBV7-6 and TRBJ2-7; D might be TRBD1 or TRBD2, each matching 5 bases. Germline V gives CDR1 SGHVS, CDR2 FNYEAQ. Trimming took 5 bases from V and 3 from J, leaving 14 bases between them. This CDR3 contains 14 residues. The CDR3 is CASSPLRDGYEQYF. Written as DNA, the CDR3 is TGTGCCAGCAGCCCCCTCCGGGACGGCTACGAGCAGTACTTC.

This rearrangement joins TRBV7-6 to TRBJ1-6; D remains unclear. The germline V gene encodes CDR1 SGHVS and CDR2 FNYEAQ. Trimming took 1 base from V and 8 from J, leaving 15 bases between them. The CDR3 totals 16 residues. The CDR3 coding sequence is TGTGCCAGCAGCTTAGGTCCGGGTGACGCGGATTCACCCCTCCACTTT. It yields the protein CASSLGPGDADSPLHF.

This clonotype occurred many times. This chain links TRBV20-1 with TRBJ2-7; 13 bases map to TRBD2. The CDR3 contains 14 residues. V gave up 5 bases and J gave up 3 bases; unmatched junction bases: 4. Per germline, CDR1 DFQATT and CDR2 SNEGSKA (reference sequence). The CDR3 here is CSAYRLAGGYEQYF. CDR3 nucleotide sequence: TGCAGTGCTTACCGACTAGCGGGAGGCTACGAGCAGTACTTC.

The chain couples TRBV2 to TRBJ2-3; D unresolved. V lost 10 bases to trimming and J lost 6 bases, with 11 bases between them. Germline V lookup: CDR1 SNHLY, CDR2 FYNNEI. The CDR3 runs to 11 residues. The CDR3 nucleotides read TGTGCCACGCTACTTCGGGATACGCAGTATTTT. This codes for CATLLRDTQYF.

This clonotype was seen ten or more times. The chain links TRBV2 to TRBJ1-2, with TRBD1 matching over 12 bases. The germline gives CDR1 SNHLY, CDR2 FYNNEI. J was trimmed by 4 bases and V by 4 bases; bases with no gene match: 7. CDR3 length: 16 amino acids. The CDR3 region is CASSAEGTGGIYGYTF. DNA of the CDR3: TGTGCCAGCAGTGCCGAAGGGACAGGGGGCATCTATGGCTACACCTTC. Full variable domain (remainder filled in from reference TRBV2 and TRBJ1-2): EPEVTQTPSHQVTQMGQEVILRCVPISNHLYFYWYRQILGQKVEFLVSFYNNEISEKSEIFDDQFSVERPDGSNFTLKIRSTKLEDSAMYFCASSAEGTGGIYGYTFGSGTRLTVV.

This clonotype was counted a few times. A read error may explain this, as a much larger clone is one base away. This rearrangement joins TRBV25-1 to TRBJ2-7; D gene uncertain. CDR3 length: 13 amino acids. Germline V gives CDR1 MGHDK, CDR2 SYGVNS. V was clipped by 5 bases and J by 6 bases, with 14 bases between them. The CDR3 region has the DNA TGTGCCAGCAGTTCCGGTACGAGGAGCGAGCAGTACTTC. It translates to CASSSGTRSEQYF.

Here the CDR3 DNA reads TGTGCCAGTAGTAGGGACAGGGGAGACACTGAAGCTTTCTTT. This encodes CASSRDRGDTEAFF. J is TRBJ1-1 and V is TRBV19; TRBD1 aligns across 10 bases. V was clipped by 4 bases and J by 3 bases; unmatched bases: 2. In germline, CDR1 is LNHDA, CDR2 SQIVND (reference sequence). CDR3 length: 14 amino acids.

This chain joins TRBV19 and TRBJ2-1; 7 nucleotides align to TRBD2. V trimming: 10 bases; J trimming: 4 bases; junction bases outside the gene matches: 7. Looked up from germline, CDR1 is LNHDA and CDR2 is SQIVND (reference sequence). This CDR3 spans 13 amino acids. CDR3 in DNA: TGTGCCAAAGCTAGCGGACTGTACAATGAGCAGTTCTTC. Its protein is CAKASGLYNEQFF.

This clonotype was seen a few times. A read error may account for a junction end that differs from germline. The chain is built from TRBV13 and TRBJ1-2, with a possible D match to TRBD1 (5 bases). Germline V lookup: CDR1 PRHDT, CDR2 FYEKMQ (reference sequence). The CDR3 loop spans 12 amino acids. The CDR3 DNA reads TGTGCCAGCAGCATAGGGGTCTATGGCTACACCTTC. Its translation is CASSIGVYGYTF. Full variable domain (remainder filled in from reference TRBV13 and TRBJ1-2): AAGVIQSPRHLIKEKRETATLKCYPIPRHDTVYWYQQGPGQDPQFLISFYEKMQSDKGSIPDRFSAQQFSDYHSELNMSSLELGDSALYFCASSIGVYGYTFGSGTRLTVV.

This clonotype was seen a handful of times. Written as DNA, the CDR3 is TGTGCCGCGGGGATTGATCAGCCCCAGCATTTT. Its protein product is CAAGIDQPQHF. This chain uses TRBV24-1 with TRBJ1-5; D uncertain. Germline assignment: CDR1 KGHDR and CDR2 SFDVKD. Trimming removed 12 bases at V and 5 bases at J, with 10 bases between. The CDR3 spans 11 residues.

J is TRBJ2-7 and V is TRBV20-1, with TRBD2 matching 8 bases. The CDR3 has 16 residues. Germline V gene lookup returns CDR1 DFQATT and CDR2 SNEGSKA (reference sequence). V dropped 0 bases and J dropped 5; count of bases not matched to a gene: 12. Here the CDR3 reads CSAREFSGRSYHEQYF. The CDR3 DNA is TGCAGTGCTAGAGAGTTCAGCGGGAGATCTTACCACGAGCAGTACTTC.

This clonotype has more than one count but fewer than ten. A much larger clonotype is one base distant, so this may be a read error. The chain has TRBV5-8 and TRBJ2-1; D is possibly TRBD2 (6 bases). Germline V gene lookup returns CDR1 SGHTS and CDR2 YDEGEE. This CDR3 has 15 amino acids. V was trimmed by 10 bases and J by 3 bases, leaving 20 bases between them. The CDR3 sequence: CAPMSRLANYNEQFF. The CDR3 nucleotides are TGTGCCCCAATGTCGAGGCTAGCGAACTACAATGAGCAGTTCTTC.

V and J are TRBV19 and TRBJ2-7; D is tentatively TRBD1 or TRBD2 (5 bases each). Germline V gene data show CDR1 as LNHDA and CDR2 as SQIVND (reference sequence). Between the trimmed V and J ends, which lost 1 base and 3 bases, there was a span of 13 bases. The CDR3 covers 15 residues. The CDR3 DNA sequence: TGTGCCAGTAGTATAGGGACGGGGCCGGGCTACGAGCAGTACTTC. Its protein is CASSIGTGPGYEQYF.

CDR3 in DNA: TGTGCCAGCACCGAAAGACGGATCCTAATCTCTGGGGCCAACGTCCTGACTTTC. This gives the protein CASTERRILISGANVLTF. The chain is built from TRBV2 and TRBJ2-6; the D is unclear. The germline gives CDR1 SNHLY, CDR2 FYNNEI. The CDR3 runs to 18 residues. With 7 bases removed from V and 0 bases from J, the gap between germline ends came to 19 bases.

The J gene is TRBJ2-5, the V gene TRBV11-2; the D gene is possibly TRBD2 (6 bases). With 8 bases removed from V and 2 bases from J, the gap between germline ends came to 12 bases. The CDR3 length is 13 residues. Germline CDR1 SGHAT, CDR2 FQNNGV. CDR3: CASREGLQETQYF. The CDR3 coding sequence is TGTGCCAGCCGCGAGGGACTGCAAGAGACCCAGTACTTC.

In DNA form, the CDR3 reads TGCGCCAGCAGCCAGGATCCTGGCGGAGGGGTGAATGAGCAGTTCTTC. Amino acids: CASSQDPGGGVNEQFF. The J gene is TRBJ2-1, the V gene TRBV5-1; the D gene is possibly TRBD2 (6 bases). V lost 4 bases and J 7 bases, leaving 21 bases between the germline ends. CDR1 and CDR2 from the germline V gene are SGHRS and YFSETQ. This CDR3 spans 16 amino acids.

This rearrangement joins TRBV10-3 to TRBJ1-4, with 7 bases identical to TRBD1. J was trimmed by 5 bases and V by 6 bases; bases with no gene match: 15. In germline, CDR1 is ENHRY, CDR2 SYGVKD. This CDR3 is built from 17 residues. CDR3 nucleotides: TGTGCCATCAGCAAAGGGGCGGGACAGACCATCAATGAAAAACTGTTTTTT. Translation gives CAISKGAGQTINEKLFF.

The sample holds many counts of this clonotype. The J gene is TRBJ2-6, the V gene TRBV7-9; D gene uncertain. Trimming cost V 1 base and J 0 bases, with 4 bases left between them. The CDR3 is 15 amino acids. From germline, CDR1 is SEHNR and CDR2 FQNEAQ (reference sequence). CDR3 residues: CASSLVDSGANVLTF. The DNA for the CDR3 is TGTGCCAGCAGCTTAGTGGACTCTGGGGCCAACGTCCTGACTTTC.